This T cell receptor (beta chain) was captured by sequencing in a study of identical twins. General study findings and limits: It was out-of-frame TCR alpha sharing in monozygotic twins that models underestimated.

The CDR3 totals 14 residues. The V gene lost 2 bases and the J gene lost 5 bases, with 12 bases spanning the gap. CDR1 is LNHDA, CDR2 SQIVND, per germline (reference sequence). TCRdb reprocessed the 5' RACE reads via MiXCR and lists one record per CDR3 protein. The sample carries 1.5 million or so distinct CDR3 sequences, around 33% recorded once. About this clonotype: Antigen: not known.

The sample comprised cord blood. This clonotype was sampled from a newborn girl in good health. The V call is TRBV19, the J call TRBJ2-5; the D gene is possibly TRBD2 (5 bases). The CDR3 DNA reads as TGTGCCAGTAGTATACGGGGTACCCGGGAGACCCAGTACTTC. Protein sequence: CASSIRGTRETQYF. Together with reference TRBV19 and TRBJ2-5, the CDR3 gives the full variable domain: DGGITQSPKYLFRKEGQNVTLSCEQNLNHDAMYWYRQDPGQGLRLIYYSQIVNDFQKGDIAEGYSVSREKKESFPLTVTSAQKNPTAFYLCASSIRGTRETQYFGPGTRLLVL.